The sequence of this T cell receptor (beta chain) was determined in a study of blood T cell repertoires in COVID-19. On the study more broadly: Sites across the United States, Italy and Spain contributed samples from acute and convalescent COVID-19. T cells, B-cell-depleted T cells, or PBMCs provided the cDNA or gDNA that served as material.

V was trimmed by 0 bases and J by 1 base, leaving 6 bases between them. CDR1 and CDR2 from the germline V gene are MNHEY and SVGEGT. This CDR3 has 14 amino acids. Per the original data handling: Researchers report that nucleated cell counts were estimated from reference gene primer amplification. The data were produced by immunoSEQ multiplex PCR, yet TCRdb's version contains in-frame clones alone and is incomplete. V, J and clone size were drawn from that table, and D and trimming were deduced from the DNA. The profile shows hundreds of thousands of clones, about 91% of them singletons. Sequenced material: peripheral blood. The clonotype comes from a woman aged 55-69 years with acute or convalescent COVID-19. The V gene is TRBV6-2 or TRBV6-3, the J gene TRBJ1-1; no definite D call. CDR3 protein: CASSYSETNTEAFF. For the CDR3, the DNA is TGTGCCAGCAGTTACTCGGAGACGAACACTGAAGCTTTCTTT.